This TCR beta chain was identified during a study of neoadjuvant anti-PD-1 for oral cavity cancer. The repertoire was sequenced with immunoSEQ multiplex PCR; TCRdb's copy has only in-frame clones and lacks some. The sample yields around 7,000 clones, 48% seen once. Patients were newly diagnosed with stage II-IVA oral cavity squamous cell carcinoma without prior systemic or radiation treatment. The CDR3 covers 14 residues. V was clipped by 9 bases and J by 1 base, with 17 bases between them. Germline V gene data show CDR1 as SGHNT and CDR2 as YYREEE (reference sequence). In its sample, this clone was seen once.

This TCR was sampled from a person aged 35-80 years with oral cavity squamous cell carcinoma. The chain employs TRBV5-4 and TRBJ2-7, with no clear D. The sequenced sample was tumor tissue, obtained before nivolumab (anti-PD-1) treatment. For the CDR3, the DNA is TGTGCCACCTTCAAGCACGGCCTATCCTACGAGCAGTACTTC. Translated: CATFKHGLSYEQYF.